This TCR beta chain was observed in a study of blood T cells in healthy people across ages. Study outcomes and limitations: Observed TCR beta diversity per million T cells went down as age went up. This fall followed a roughly linear course with age. Naive T cell percentage and TCR beta diversity correlated strongly. Relative to aged donors, long-lived donors carried more naive CD4+ cells and displayed higher diversity.

As for this clonotype: The antigen remains undetermined.

A second PCR, run for about 7 to 11 cycles, used a sample-barcoded 5' primer plus a J-beta primer mix. From the 5' RACE reads, TCRdb called clonotypes with MiXCR, one entry per CDR3 protein. This table has about 970,000 distinct CDR3 sequences, roughly half appearing once. Germline V gene data show CDR1 as SEHNR and CDR2 as FQNEAQ (reference sequence). The CDR3 totals 16 residues. The TCR comes from a woman aged 60 to 75 in good health. Sequenced: blood. The V call is TRBV7-9, the J call TRBJ2-5; 7 bases are a match to TRBD1. The J call is doubtful: the DNA matches TRBJ2-7 better. CDR3 sequence reads: CASSLKPGQAFYEQYF. In DNA form, the CDR3 reads TGTGCCAGCAGCTTGAAACCTGGACAGGCCTTCTACGAGCAGTACTTC.